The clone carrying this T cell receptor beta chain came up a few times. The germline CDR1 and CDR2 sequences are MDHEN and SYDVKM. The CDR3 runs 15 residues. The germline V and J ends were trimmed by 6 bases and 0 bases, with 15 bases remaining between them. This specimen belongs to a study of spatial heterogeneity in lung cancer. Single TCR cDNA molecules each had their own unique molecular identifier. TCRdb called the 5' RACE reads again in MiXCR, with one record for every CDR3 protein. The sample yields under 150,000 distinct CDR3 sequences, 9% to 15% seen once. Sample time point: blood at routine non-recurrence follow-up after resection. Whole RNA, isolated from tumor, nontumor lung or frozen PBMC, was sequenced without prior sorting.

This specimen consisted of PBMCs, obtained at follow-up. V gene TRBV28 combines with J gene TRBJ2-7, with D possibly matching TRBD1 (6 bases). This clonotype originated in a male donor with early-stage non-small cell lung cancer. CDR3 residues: CASSSGQLSSYEQYF. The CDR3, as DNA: TGTGCCAGCAGCTCAGGACAGCTGAGCTCCTACGAGCAGTACTTC. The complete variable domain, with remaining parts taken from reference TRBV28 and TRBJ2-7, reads DVKVTQSSRYLVKRTGEKVFLECVQDMDHENMFWYRQDPGLGLRLIYFSYDVKMKEKGDIPEGYSVSREKKERFSLILESASTNQTSMYLCASSSGQLSSYEQYFGPGTRLTVT.